The sequence of this T cell receptor beta chain was determined in a study of T-cell reconstitution after alpha-beta-depleted transplantation in children. Study-level points and caveats: Counts and diversity of T cells one year after transplant came mostly from newly produced T cells. Roughly two months post-transplant, alpha-beta T cells reportedly originated from several hundred graft clones that had expanded. Several patients had high TCRbeta diversity at day 60; it came from surviving recipient T cells and thymic progenitors.

The CDR3 extends over 16 amino acids. Germline lookup yields CDR1 MNHEY and CDR2 SVGAGI. Trimming took off 4 bases at V and 1 base at J, with 16 bases between the two ends. This clonotype occurred many times. Its antigen is unidentified. The library targeted TCRbeta and was prepared with unique molecular identifiers. TCRdb processed the PCR reads anew with MiXCR; each CDR3 protein has one entry. This sample has about 32,000 distinct CDR3 sequences; 5.5% to 7% occur once, and the top ten carry 27%. The TCR comes from a child less than two years old who had a stem cell transplant for acute myeloid leukemia, so the T cells may come from the graft donor. This chain connects TRBV6-5 to TRBJ1-1; possibly TRBD1 for D (6 bases). Here the sequenced sample was peripheral blood, taken 60 days after TCRalphabeta/CD19-depleted stem cell transplant. CDR3 in amino acids: CASSSRGRKTNTEAFF. In DNA form, the CDR3 reads TGTGCCAGCAGTTCGCGGGGGCGCAAGACGAACACTGAAGCTTTCTTT.